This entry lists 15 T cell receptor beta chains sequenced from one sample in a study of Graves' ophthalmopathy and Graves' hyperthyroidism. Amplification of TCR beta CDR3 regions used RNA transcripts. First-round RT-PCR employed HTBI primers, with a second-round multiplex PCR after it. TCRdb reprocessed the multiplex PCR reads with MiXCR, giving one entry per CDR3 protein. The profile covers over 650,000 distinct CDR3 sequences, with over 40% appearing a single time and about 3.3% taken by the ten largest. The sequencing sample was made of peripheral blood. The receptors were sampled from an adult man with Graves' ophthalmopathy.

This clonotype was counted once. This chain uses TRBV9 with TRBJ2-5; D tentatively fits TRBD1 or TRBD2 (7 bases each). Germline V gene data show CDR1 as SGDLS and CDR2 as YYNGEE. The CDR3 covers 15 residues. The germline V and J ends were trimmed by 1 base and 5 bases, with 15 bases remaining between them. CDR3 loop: CASSVQGGSMETQYF. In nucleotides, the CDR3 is TGTGCCAGCAGCGTACAGGGGGGGAGCATGGAGACCCAGTACTTC.

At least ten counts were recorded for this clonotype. The CDR3 loop is CAISLDRNTEAFF. The CDR3 DNA is TGTGCCATCAGTTTGGACAGGAACACTGAAGCTTTCTTT. This rearrangement joins TRBV10-3 to TRBJ1-1, with a tentative D call TRBD1 (6 bases). Per germline, CDR1 ENHRY and CDR2 SYGVKD. Deletions cut 5 bases from V and 1 base from J, with 8 bases between. The CDR3 contains 13 residues.

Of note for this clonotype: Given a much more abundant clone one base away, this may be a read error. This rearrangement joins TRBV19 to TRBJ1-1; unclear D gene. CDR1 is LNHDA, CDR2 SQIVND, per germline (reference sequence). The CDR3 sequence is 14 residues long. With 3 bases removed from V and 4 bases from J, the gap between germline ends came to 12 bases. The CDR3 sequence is CASSIAGMSTEAFF. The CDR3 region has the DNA TGTGCCAGTAGTATTGCGGGGATGAGCACTGAAGCTTTCTTT.

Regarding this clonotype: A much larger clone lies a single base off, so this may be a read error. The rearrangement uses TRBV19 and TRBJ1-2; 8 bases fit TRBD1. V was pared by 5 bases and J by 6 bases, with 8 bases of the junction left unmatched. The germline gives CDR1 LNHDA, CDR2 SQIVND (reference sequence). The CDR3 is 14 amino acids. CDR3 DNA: TGTGCCAGTAGTGTGGGCAGGGGGCATCATGGCTACACCTTC. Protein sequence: CASSVGRGHHGYTF.

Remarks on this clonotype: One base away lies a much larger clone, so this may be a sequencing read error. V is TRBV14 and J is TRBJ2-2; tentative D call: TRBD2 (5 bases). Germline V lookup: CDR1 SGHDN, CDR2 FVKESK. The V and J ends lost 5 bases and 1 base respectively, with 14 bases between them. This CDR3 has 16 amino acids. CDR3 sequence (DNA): TGTGCCAGCAGCAAGGGTGTCGGGGTGAACACCGGGGAGCTGTTTTTT. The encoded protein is CASSKGVGVNTGELFF.

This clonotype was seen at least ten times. CDR3 sequence reads: CASSLPTGEETQYF. DNA of the CDR3: TGTGCCAGCAGCTTACCCACGGGGGAGGAGACCCAGTACTTC. The gene calls are TRBV7-2 and TRBJ2-5; TRBD2 is a possible D gene (6 bases). CDR1 and CDR2 from the germline V gene are SGHTA and FQGNSA. Trimming removed 2 bases from V and 5 bases from J, with 12 bases in between. The CDR3 runs to 14 residues. The variable domain in full, completed from reference TRBV7-2 and TRBJ2-5, reads GAGVSQSPSNKVTEKGKDVELRCDPISGHTALYWYRQSLGQGLEFLIYFQGNSAPDKSGLPSDRFSAERTGGSVSTLTIQRTQQEDSAVYLCASSLPTGEETQYFGPGTRLLVL.

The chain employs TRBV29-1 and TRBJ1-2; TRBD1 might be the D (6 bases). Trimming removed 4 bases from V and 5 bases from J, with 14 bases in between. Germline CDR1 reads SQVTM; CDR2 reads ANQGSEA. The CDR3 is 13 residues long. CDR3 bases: TGCAGCGTTGTCGGGGGGCGTGGTTATGGCTACACCTTC. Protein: CSVVGGRGYGYTF.

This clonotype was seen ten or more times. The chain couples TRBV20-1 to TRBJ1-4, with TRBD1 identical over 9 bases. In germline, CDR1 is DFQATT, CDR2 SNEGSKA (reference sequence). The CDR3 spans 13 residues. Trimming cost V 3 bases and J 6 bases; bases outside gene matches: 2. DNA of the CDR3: TGCAGTGCTAGGGACAGGGGTCATGAAAAACTGTTTTTT. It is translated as CSARDRGHEKLFF.

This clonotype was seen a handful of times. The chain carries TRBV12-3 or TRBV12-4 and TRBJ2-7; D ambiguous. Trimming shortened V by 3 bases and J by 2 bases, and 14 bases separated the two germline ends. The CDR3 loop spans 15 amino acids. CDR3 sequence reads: CASSLSRRTAYEQYF. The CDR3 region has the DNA TGTGCCAGCAGTTTGTCCCGGCGGACCGCCTACGAGCAGTACTTC.

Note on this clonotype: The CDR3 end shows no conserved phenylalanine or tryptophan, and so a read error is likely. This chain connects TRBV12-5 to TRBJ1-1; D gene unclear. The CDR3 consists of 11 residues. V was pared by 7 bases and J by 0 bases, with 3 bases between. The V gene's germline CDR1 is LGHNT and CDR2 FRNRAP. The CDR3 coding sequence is TGTGCTAGTGCTATGAACACTGAAGCTTTCTCT. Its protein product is CASAMNTEAFS.

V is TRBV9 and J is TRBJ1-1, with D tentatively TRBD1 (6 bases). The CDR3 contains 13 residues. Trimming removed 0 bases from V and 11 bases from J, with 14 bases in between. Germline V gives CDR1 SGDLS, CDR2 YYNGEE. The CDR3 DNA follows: TGTGCCAGCAGCGTAGATGGGGGGGCGTCGGCTTTCTTT. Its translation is CASSVDGGASAFF.

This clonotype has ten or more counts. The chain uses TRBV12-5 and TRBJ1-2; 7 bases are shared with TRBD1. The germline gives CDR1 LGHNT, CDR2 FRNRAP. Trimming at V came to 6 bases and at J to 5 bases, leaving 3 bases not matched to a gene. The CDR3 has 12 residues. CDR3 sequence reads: CASGRDSYGYTF. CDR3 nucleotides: TGTGCTAGTGGACGGGACAGTTATGGCTACACCTTC.

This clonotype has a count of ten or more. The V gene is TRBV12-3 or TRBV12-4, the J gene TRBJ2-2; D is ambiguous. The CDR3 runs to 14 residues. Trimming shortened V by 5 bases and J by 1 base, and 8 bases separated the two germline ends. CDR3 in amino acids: CASSTNQNTGELFF. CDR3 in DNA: TGTGCCAGCAGTACTAACCAGAACACCGGGGAGCTGTTTTTT.

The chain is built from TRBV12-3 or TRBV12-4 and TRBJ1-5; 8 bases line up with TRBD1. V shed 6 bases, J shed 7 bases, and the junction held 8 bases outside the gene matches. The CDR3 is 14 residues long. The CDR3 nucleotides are TGTGCCAGCAGCTCACAGGGGGTGGAACAGCCCCAGCATTTT. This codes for CASSSQGVEQPQHF.

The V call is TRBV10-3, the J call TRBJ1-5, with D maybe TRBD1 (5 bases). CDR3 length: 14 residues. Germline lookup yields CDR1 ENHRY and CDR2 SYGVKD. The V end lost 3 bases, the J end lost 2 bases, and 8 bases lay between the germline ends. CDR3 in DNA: TGTGCCATCAGTGACTCGACAGGCAATCAGCCCCAGCATTTT. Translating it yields CAISDSTGNQPQHF.